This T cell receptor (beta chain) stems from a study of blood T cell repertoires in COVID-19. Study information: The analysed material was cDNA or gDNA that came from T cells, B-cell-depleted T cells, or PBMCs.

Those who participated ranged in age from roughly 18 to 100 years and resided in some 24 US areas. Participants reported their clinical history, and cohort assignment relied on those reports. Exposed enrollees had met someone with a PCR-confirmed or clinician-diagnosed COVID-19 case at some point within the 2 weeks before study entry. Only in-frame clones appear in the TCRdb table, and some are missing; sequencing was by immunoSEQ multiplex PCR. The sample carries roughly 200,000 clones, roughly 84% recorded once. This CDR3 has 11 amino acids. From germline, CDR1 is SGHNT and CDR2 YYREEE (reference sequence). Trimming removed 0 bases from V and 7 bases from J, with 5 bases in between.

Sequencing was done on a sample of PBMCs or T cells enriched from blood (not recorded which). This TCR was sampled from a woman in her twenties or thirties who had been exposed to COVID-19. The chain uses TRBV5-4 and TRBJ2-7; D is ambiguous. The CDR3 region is CASSLATEQYF. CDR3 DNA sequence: TGTGCCAGCAGCTTGGCGACTGAGCAGTACTTC.